This record concerns one TCR beta chain sequence. Its antigen is currently unknown. Treatment given: oral pan-JAK inhibitor, 5-10 mg twice daily. This sample was taken from a study of CD8+ T cells in alopecia areata. The germline V gene encodes CDR1 GTSNPN and CDR2 SVGIG (reference sequence). Trimming took 0 bases from V and 8 from J, leaving 7 bases between them. This CDR3 is 11 amino acids long. Once RNA had been extracted, it was reverse transcribed into cDNA to act as the sequencing template. Sequenced by immunoSEQ multiplex PCR; TCRdb stores in-frame clones only, minus some. The table lists approximately 180,000 clones, roughly 60% of them singletons. General study results and limits: It was lesional scalp, especially alopecia totalis/universalis, that showed higher clonality than normal scalp.

The gene calls are TRBV30 and TRBJ1-1; no firm D call. This receptor was obtained from a human donor with alopecia areata. The sequences come from CD4+ T cells sorted from blood, collected at approximately week 49, from a patient treated with tofacitinib. Here the CDR3 DNA reads TGTGCCTGGAGTGTAGGGTACGAAGCTTTCTTT. Protein sequence: CAWSVGYEAFF.